The 16 T cell receptor beta chains reported below all come from one sample, sequenced in a study of post-analysis software for immune sequencing data (dated by TCRdb to the mid-2010s). The antigens for these receptors are not known. The protocol used for the library was PCR. Sequencing used an Illumina HiSeq 2500. To reduce PCR and sequencing biases, unique molecular identifiers were built into the TCR beta cDNA libraries. TCRdb reran the public reads through fastp at Q25 and MiXCR, keeping productive beta chains. For every CDR3 protein sequence, its rows merge into one entry that carries the most common genes and DNA. Counted in this sample were roughly 700,000 distinct CDR3 sequences; roughly 27% of them appeared once. The ten top clones hold about 0.5% of the sample. Summary of the overall study and its limitations: Several TRBV segments, including TRBV5-6, TRBV5-1 and TRBV20-1, were significantly more frequent in patients than controls.

The material sequenced was blood. The receptors stem from a girl aged 5 to 17 with multiple sclerosis.

The chain couples TRBV20-1 to TRBJ2-3; 9 bases line up with TRBD2. The V gene end was trimmed by 0 bases and the J gene end by 2 bases; junction bases not matched to a gene: 9. This CDR3 comprises 17 residues. CDR1 and CDR2 from the germline V gene are DFQATT and SNEGSKA (reference sequence). CDR3 DNA sequence: TGCAGTGCTAGAGATCCCTCAGCGGGAGGCCCCACAGATACGCAGTATTTT. Protein product: CSARDPSAGGPTDTQYF.

V and J are TRBV12-3 or TRBV12-4 and TRBJ2-1; D ambiguous. The CDR3 totals 16 residues. Trimming removed 5 bases from V and 1 base from J, with 15 bases in between. CDR3 sequence: CASSEDTVESYNEQFF. Written as DNA, the CDR3 is TGTGCCAGCAGTGAAGATACAGTAGAGTCCTACAATGAGCAGTTCTTC.

V and J are TRBV13 and TRBJ2-7, with 7 bases that match TRBD1. Germline V gene data show CDR1 as PRHDT and CDR2 as FYEKMQ (reference sequence). Trimming removed 1 base from V and 2 bases from J; junction bases left unmatched: 5. The CDR3 length is 15 residues. CDR3 protein: CASSLEGQRTYEQYF. CDR3 nucleotides: TGTGCCAGCAGCTTAGAGGGACAGCGCACCTACGAGCAGTACTTC.

The chain couples TRBV7-9 to TRBJ2-7, with D perhaps being TRBD1 or TRBD2 (5 bases each). The germline V gene encodes CDR1 SEHNR and CDR2 FQNEAQ (reference sequence). The CDR3 spans 15 residues. Trimming took off 5 bases at V and 6 bases at J, with 20 bases between the two ends. CDR3 DNA sequence: TGTGCCAGCAGCCCCCAGGGCAGGGACCCTCGCGAGCAGTACTTC. This sequence encodes CASSPQGRDPREQYF.

V is TRBV19 and J is TRBJ1-5; D call uncertain. CDR1 is LNHDA, CDR2 SQIVND, per germline (reference sequence). CDR3 size: 16 residues. V was clipped by 3 bases and J by 4 bases, with 16 bases between them. CDR3: CASSIVGSQINQPQHF. The CDR3 coding sequence is TGTGCCAGTAGTATCGTGGGCAGTCAAATTAATCAGCCCCAGCATTTT.

This clonotype was detected a few times. The rearrangement links TRBV28 to TRBJ1-2; D perhaps matches TRBD1 (6 bases). V shed 6 bases and J shed 7 bases, with 12 bases lying between them. The CDR3 runs 12 residues. Per the germline V gene, CDR1 is MDHEN and CDR2 is SYDVKM. The DNA for the CDR3 is TGTGCCAGCAGCGAGGGGGGGGGTGGCTACACCTTC. This codes for CASSEGGGGYTF.

In this sample, this clonotype turned up many times. The gene calls are TRBV29-1 and TRBJ2-1; the D gene could be TRBD1 or TRBD2 (6 bases each). V was trimmed by 2 bases and J by 1 base, leaving 12 bases between them. The CDR3 runs 15 residues. The germline CDR1 and CDR2 sequences are SQVTM and ANQGSEA. This CDR3 is CSVERGAQSYNEQFF. Written as DNA, the CDR3 is TGCAGCGTTGAAAGGGGGGCCCAGTCCTACAATGAGCAGTTCTTC.

The chain joins TRBV4-3 to TRBJ1-5; D remains ambiguous. CDR1 and CDR2 (germline): LGHNA, YSLEER. Trimming removed 0 bases from V and 4 bases from J, with 7 bases in between. The CDR3 covers 14 residues. The CDR3 DNA reads as TGCGCCAGCAGCCAAGATATCAGAAATCAGCCCCAGCATTTT. This translates into CASSQDIRNQPQHF.

This clonotype was seen only once. CDR3 sequence reads: CASTWTNTEAFF. As DNA, the CDR3 is TGTGCCAGCACTTGGACGAACACTGAAGCTTTCTTT. The J gene is TRBJ1-1, the V gene TRBV6-6; the D is unclear. Germline V gene sequence: CDR1 MNHNY, CDR2 SVGAGI (reference sequence). The length of the CDR3 is 12 residues. The V end lost 7 bases, the J end lost 1 base, and 7 bases lay between the germline ends.

The sample holds one count of this clonotype. The gene calls are TRBV20-1 and TRBJ2-7; D is perhaps TRBD2 (6 bases). Judging by the DNA end, TRBJ2-5 fits better; the J call may be wrong. Germline V gives CDR1 DFQATT, CDR2 SNEGSKA (reference sequence). This CDR3 contains 14 residues. CDR3 nucleotides: TGCAGTGCTAGAGGTGGGGGGTCACAAGAGACCCAGTACTTC. Protein product: CSARGGGSQETQYF.

This clonotype has more than one count but fewer than ten. The rearrangement links TRBV11-2 to TRBJ2-1, with 10 bases fitting TRBD1. V gave up 4 bases and J gave up 7 bases; unmatched junction bases: 4. In germline, CDR1 is SGHAT, CDR2 FQNNGV. The CDR3 has 14 amino acids. CDR3 sequence reads: CASSYDRGLNEQFF. The CDR3, as DNA: TGTGCCAGCAGCTACGACAGGGGGCTGAATGAGCAGTTCTTC.

V and J are TRBV11-2 and TRBJ1-6; no definite D call. This CDR3 contains 14 residues. V was shortened by 1 base and J by 7 bases, with 8 bases between the two germline ends. Germline-derived CDR1 and CDR2 are SGHAT and FQNNGV. The CDR3: CASSLAGENSPLHF. The DNA for the CDR3 is TGTGCCAGCAGCTTAGCAGGAGAGAATTCACCCCTCCACTTT.

This clonotype has just a few counts. V gene TRBV29-1 combines with J gene TRBJ2-3, with 7 bases matching TRBD2. CDR1 and CDR2 from the germline V gene are SQVTM and ANQGSEA. This CDR3 comprises 15 residues. V shed 2 bases, J shed 4 bases, and the junction held 9 bases outside the gene matches. The CDR3 loop is CSVESGGPMADTQYF. CDR3 bases: TGCAGCGTTGAATCGGGAGGTCCGATGGCAGATACGCAGTATTTT.

The chain uses TRBV7-9 and TRBJ2-7, with D unclear. The germline CDR1 and CDR2 sequences are SEHNR and FQNEAQ (reference sequence). Trimming left V 4 bases short and J 3 bases short, with 10 bases between. This CDR3 has 13 amino acids. This chain's CDR3 is CASSSPLSYEQYF. CDR3 DNA: TGTGCCAGCAGCTCGCCCCTGAGCTACGAGCAGTACTTC.

This clonotype was counted only a few times. The chain joins TRBV6-1 to TRBJ2-3; 8 bases fit TRBD1. This CDR3 has 14 residues. Germline V gene sequence: CDR1 MNHNS, CDR2 SASEGT. Trimming removed 6 bases from V and 4 bases from J; junction bases left unmatched: 6. The CDR3 DNA is TGTGCCAGCAGATTACAGGGGGGAGCAGATACGCAGTATTTT. The encoded protein is CASRLQGGADTQYF.

The genes are TRBV4-1 and TRBJ2-1; a weak D match, TRBD1 (6 bases). The V and J ends lost 3 bases and 4 bases respectively, with 13 bases between them. The CDR3 has 15 residues. The germline gives CDR1 MGHRA, CDR2 YSYEKL. CDR3 region: CASSQGRGQYNEQFF. The CDR3 DNA sequence: TGCGCCAGCAGCCAGGGCAGGGGACAATACAATGAGCAGTTCTTC.